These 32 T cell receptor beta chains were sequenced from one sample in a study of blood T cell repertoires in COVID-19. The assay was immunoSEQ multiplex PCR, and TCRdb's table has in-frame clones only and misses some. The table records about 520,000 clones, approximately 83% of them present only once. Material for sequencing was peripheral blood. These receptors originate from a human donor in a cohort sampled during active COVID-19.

CDR3 in DNA: TGTGCCAGCAGTTTATCCTCGGGGAGGGAGCAGTTCTTC. Translated, it gives CASSLSSGREQFF. V gene TRBV27 combines with J gene TRBJ2-1; tentatively, D is TRBD2 (6 bases). The germline CDR1 and CDR2 sequences are MNHEY and SMNVEV (reference sequence). V lost 0 bases to trimming and J lost 10 bases, with 10 bases between them. The CDR3 covers 13 residues.

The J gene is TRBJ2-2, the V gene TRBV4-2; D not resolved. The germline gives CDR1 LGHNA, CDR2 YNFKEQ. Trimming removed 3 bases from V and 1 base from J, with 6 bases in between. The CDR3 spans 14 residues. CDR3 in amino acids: CASSHGRNTGELFF. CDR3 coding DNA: TGTGCCAGCAGCCACGGTCGGAACACCGGGGAGCTGTTTTTT.

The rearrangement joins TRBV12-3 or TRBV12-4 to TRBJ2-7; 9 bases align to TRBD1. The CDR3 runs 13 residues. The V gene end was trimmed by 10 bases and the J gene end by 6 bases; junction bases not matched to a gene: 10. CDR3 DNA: TGTGCCACGAAGACAGGGGGTTTGGGCGAGCAGTACTTC. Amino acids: CATKTGGLGEQYF.

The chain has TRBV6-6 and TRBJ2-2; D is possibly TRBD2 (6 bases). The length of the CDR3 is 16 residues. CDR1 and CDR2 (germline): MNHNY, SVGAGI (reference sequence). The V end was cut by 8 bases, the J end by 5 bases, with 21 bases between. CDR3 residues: CASRPTGSSWTGELFF. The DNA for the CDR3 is TGTGCCAGCCGCCCTACCGGGAGTAGCTGGACCGGGGAGCTGTTTTTT.

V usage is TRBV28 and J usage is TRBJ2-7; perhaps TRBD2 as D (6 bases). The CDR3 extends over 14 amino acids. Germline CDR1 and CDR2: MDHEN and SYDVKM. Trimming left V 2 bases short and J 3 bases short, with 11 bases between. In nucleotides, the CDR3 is TGTGCCAGCAGTTTAGGAGCGGGTCTCTACGAGCAGTACTTC. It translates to CASSLGAGLYEQYF.

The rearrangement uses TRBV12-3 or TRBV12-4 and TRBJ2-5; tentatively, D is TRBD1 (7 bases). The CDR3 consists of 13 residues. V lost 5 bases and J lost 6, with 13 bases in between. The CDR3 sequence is CASSPQGGQTQYF. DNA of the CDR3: TGTGCCAGCAGTCCCCAGGGGGGACAGACCCAGTACTTC.

The CDR3 coding sequence is TGTGCCAGCAGTAATCCGGGTCTTCAAGAGACCCAGTACTTC. It specifies CASSNPGLQETQYF. The genes are TRBV5-5 and TRBJ2-5; no firm D call. Germline lookup yields CDR1 SGHKS and CDR2 YYEKEE (reference sequence). The CDR3 consists of 14 residues. V was shortened by 5 bases and J by 2 bases, with 13 bases between the two germline ends.

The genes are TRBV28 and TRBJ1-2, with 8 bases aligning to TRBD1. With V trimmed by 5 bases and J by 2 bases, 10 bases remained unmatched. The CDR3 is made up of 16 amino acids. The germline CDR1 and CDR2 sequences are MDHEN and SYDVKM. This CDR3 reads CASSQTGTGTNYGYTF. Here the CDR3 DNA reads TGTGCCAGCAGTCAGACGGGGACAGGAACCAACTATGGCTACACCTTC.

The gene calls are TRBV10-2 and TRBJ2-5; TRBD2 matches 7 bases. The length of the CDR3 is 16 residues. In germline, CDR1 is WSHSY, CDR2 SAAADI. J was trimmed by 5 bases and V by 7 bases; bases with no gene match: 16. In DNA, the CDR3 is TGCGCCAGCACGGTAGGCCTAGCGGCCTTTGGGGAGACCCAGTACTTC. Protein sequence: CASTVGLAAFGETQYF.

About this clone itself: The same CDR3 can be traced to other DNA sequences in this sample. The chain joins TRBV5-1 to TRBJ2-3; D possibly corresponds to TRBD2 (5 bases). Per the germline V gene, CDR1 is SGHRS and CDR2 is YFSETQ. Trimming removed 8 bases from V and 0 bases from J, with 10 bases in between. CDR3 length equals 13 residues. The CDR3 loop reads CASRAGSTDTQYF. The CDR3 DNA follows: TGCGCCAGTCGGGCGGGTAGCACAGATACGCAGTATTTT.

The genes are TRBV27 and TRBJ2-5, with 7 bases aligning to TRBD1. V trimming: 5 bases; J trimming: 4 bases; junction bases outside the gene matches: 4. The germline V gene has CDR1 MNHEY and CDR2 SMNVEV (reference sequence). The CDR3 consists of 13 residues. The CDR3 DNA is TGTGCCAGCAGTGAAGAGGGGGCAGAGACCCAGTACTTC. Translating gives CASSEEGAETQYF.

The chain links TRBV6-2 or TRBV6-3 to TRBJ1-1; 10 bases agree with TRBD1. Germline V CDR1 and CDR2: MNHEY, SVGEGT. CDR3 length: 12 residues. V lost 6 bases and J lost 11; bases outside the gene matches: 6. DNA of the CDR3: TGTGCCAGCAGCCCGATGGACAGGGGGGCTTTCTTT. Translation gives CASSPMDRGAFF.

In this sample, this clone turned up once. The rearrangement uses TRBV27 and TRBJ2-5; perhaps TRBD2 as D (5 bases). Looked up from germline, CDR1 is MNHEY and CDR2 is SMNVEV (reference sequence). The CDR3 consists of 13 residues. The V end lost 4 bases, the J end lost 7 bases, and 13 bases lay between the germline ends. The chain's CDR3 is CASSSTAVLTQYF. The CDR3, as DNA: TGTGCCAGCAGTTCAACAGCGGTTTTGACCCAGTACTTC.

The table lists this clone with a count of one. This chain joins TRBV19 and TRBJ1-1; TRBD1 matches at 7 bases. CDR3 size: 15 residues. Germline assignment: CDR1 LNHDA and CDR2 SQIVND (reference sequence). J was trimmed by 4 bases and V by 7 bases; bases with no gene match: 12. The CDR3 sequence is CASTRSPQGGTEAFF. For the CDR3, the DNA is TGTGCCAGTACCCGGTCTCCCCAGGGGGGCACTGAAGCTTTCTTT.

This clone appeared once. CDR3 residues: CASSMPQGTAEAFF. The CDR3 nucleotides are TGTGCCAGTAGTATGCCCCAGGGAACGGCTGAAGCTTTCTTT. V gene TRBV19 combines with J gene TRBJ1-1, with D possibly matching TRBD1 (5 bases). Germline V gene data show CDR1 as LNHDA and CDR2 as SQIVND (reference sequence). This CDR3 spans 14 amino acids. V was cut by 3 bases and J by 6 bases, with 14 bases left in between.

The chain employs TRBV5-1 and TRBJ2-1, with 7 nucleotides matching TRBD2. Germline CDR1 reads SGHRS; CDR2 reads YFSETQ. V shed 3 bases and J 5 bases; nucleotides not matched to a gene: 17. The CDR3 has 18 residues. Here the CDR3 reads CASSSGLRRRETDNEQFF. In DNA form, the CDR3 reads TGCGCCAGCAGCTCGGGTTTGAGAAGGCGGGAGACGGACAATGAGCAGTTCTTC.

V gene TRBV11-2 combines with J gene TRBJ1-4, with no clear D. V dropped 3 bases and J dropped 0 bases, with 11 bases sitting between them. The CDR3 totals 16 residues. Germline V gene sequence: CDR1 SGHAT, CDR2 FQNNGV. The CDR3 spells CASSLPLIPTNEKLFF. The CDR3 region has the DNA TGTGCCAGCAGCTTGCCACTAATTCCAACTAATGAAAAACTGTTTTTT.

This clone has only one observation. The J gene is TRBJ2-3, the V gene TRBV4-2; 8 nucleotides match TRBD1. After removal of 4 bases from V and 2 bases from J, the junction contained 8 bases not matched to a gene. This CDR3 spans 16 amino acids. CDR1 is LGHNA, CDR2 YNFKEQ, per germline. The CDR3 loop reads CASSPDDRGHTDTQYF. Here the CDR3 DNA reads TGTGCCAGCAGCCCCGACGACAGGGGACACACAGATACGCAGTATTTT.

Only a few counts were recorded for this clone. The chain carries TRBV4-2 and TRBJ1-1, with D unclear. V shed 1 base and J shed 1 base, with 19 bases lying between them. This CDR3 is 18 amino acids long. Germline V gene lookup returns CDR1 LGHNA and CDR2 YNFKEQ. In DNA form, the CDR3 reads TGTGCCAGCAGCCAAGGAGTCAGGTCTGGAGGGCCGAACACTGAAGCTTTCTTT. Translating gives CASSQGVRSGGPNTEAFF.

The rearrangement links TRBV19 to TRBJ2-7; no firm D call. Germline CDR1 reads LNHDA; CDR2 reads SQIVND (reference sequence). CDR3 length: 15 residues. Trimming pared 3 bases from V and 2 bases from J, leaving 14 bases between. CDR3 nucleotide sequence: TGTGCCAGTAGTATGCGGCCAGACCTAACCTACGAGCAGTACTTC. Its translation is CASSMRPDLTYEQYF.

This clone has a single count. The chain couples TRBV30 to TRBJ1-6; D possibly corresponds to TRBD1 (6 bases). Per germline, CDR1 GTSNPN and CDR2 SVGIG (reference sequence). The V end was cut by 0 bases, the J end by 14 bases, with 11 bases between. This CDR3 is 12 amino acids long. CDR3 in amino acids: CAWSVIQGTLHF. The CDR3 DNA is TGTGCCTGGAGTGTTATACAGGGCACCCTCCACTTT.

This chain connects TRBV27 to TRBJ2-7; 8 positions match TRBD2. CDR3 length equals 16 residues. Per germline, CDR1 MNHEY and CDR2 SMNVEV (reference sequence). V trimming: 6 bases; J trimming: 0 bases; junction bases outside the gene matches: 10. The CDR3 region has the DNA TGTGCCAGCAGAATACAGCGGGAGTCCCCCTCCTACGAGCAGTACTTC. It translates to CASRIQRESPSYEQYF.

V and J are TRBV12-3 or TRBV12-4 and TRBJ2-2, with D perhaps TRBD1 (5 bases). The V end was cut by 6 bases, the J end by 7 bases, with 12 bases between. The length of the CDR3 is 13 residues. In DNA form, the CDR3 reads TGTGCCAGCAGACCTGGACAAGTCGGGGAGCTGTTTTTT. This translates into CASRPGQVGELFF.

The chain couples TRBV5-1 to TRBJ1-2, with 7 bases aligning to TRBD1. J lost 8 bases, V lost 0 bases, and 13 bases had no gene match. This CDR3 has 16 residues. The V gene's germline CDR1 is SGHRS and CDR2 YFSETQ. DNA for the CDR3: TGCGCCAGCAGCTTGGGGTACAGGGGTACTCCGGACGGCTACACCTTC. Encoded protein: CASSLGYRGTPDGYTF.

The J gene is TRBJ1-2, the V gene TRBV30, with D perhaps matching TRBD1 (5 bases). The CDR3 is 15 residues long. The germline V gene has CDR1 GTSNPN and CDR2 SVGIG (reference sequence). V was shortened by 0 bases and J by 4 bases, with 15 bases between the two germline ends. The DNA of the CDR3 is TGTGCCTGGAGTGTAGGTCGCAGGGAAGCCTATGGCTACACCTTC. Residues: CAWSVGRREAYGYTF.

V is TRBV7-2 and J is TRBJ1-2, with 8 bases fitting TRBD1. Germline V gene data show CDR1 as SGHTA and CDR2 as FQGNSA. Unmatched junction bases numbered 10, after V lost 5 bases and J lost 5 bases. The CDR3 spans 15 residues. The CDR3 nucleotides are TGTGCCAGCAGCGGGGCCACAGGGGGACCTTATGGCTACACCTTC. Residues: CASSGATGGPYGYTF.

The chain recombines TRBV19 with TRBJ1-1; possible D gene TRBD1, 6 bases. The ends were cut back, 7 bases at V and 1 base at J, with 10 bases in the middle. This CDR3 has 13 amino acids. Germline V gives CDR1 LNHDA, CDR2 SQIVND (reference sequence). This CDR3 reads CASIWGQNTEAFF. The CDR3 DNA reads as TGTGCCAGTATATGGGGGCAGAACACTGAAGCTTTCTTT.

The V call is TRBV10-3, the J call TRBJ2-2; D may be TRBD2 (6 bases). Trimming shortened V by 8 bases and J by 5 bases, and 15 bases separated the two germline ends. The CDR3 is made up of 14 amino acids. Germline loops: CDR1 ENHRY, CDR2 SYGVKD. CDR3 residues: CAIGATGETGELFF. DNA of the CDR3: TGTGCCATCGGAGCGACGGGAGAGACCGGGGAGCTGTTTTTT.

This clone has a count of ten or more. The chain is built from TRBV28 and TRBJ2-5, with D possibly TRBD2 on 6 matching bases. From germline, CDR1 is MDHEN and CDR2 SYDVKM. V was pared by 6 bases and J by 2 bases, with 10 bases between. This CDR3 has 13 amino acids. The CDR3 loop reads CASRKSGQETQYF. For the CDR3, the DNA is TGTGCCAGCAGAAAGAGCGGGCAAGAGACCCAGTACTTC.

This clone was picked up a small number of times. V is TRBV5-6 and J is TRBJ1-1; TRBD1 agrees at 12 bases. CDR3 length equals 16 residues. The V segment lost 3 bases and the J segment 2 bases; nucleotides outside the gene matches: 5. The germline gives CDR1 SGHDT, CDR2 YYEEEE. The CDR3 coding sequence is TGTGCCAGCAGCTGGACCGGGACAGGGGGCAACACTGAAGCTTTCTTT. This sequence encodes CASSWTGTGGNTEAFF. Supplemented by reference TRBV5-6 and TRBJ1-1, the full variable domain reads DAGVTQSPTHLIKTRGQQVTLRCSPKSGHDTVSWYQQALGQGPQFIFQYYEEEERQRGNFPDRFSGHQFPNYSSELNVNALLLGDSALYLCASSWTGTGGNTEAFFGQGTRLTVV.

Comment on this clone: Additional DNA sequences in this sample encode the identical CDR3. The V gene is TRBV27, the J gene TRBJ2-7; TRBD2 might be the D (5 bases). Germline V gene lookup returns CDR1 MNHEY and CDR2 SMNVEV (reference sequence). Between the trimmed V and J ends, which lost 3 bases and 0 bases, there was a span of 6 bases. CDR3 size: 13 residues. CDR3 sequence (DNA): TGTGCCAGCAGTTTCCGGGGCTCCTACGAGCAGTACTTC. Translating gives CASSFRGSYEQYF.

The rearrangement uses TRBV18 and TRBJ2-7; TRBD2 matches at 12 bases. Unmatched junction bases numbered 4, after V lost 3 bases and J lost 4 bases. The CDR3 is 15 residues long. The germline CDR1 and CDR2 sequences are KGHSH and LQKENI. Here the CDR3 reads CASSPGTSGLYEQYF. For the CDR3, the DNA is TGTGCCAGCTCACCCGGGACTAGCGGGCTGTACGAGCAGTACTTC.